This T cell receptor beta chain was found in a study of blood T cell repertoires in COVID-19. Overall study: Sample material is recorded as cDNA or gDNA derived from T cells, B-cell-depleted T cells, or PBMCs.

There are 14 residues in the CDR3. Trimming took off 5 bases at V and 2 bases at J, with 13 bases between the two ends. The germline gives CDR1 MDHEN, CDR2 SYDVKM. Assay: immunoSEQ multiplex PCR; the TCRdb copy retains only in-frame clones and omits some. Among some 290,000 clones listed, roughly 90% were seen once. Sequenced sample: peripheral blood. This receptor was obtained from a woman aged 25 to 39 with COVID-19, enrolled during active disease. The J gene is TRBJ2-7, the V gene TRBV28; perhaps TRBD1 as D (6 bases). The CDR3 DNA reads as TGTGCCAGCAGTCTCCAACAGGGAACCTACGAGCAGTACTTC. Amino acid sequence: CASSLQQGTYEQYF.